This TCR beta chain was found in a study of tumor-infiltrating lymphocytes in localized non-small cell lung cancer. From germline, CDR1 is MNHNS and CDR2 SASEGT. V was trimmed by 4 bases and J by 0 bases, leaving 10 bases between them. The CDR3 has 15 residues. Clones were read by immunoSEQ multiplex PCR, and TCRdb kept only the in-frame ones, dropping some. The data contain about 9,200 clones, around 80% of them singletons. This chain uses TRBV6-1 with TRBJ1-5, with a possible D match to TRBD1 (6 bases). This clonotype was sampled from a human donor with non-small cell lung cancer. The sample consisted of uninvolved lung tissue not adjacent to the tumor. CDR3 loop: CASSGQGYSNQPQHF. CDR3 nucleotides: TGTGCCAGCAGTGGTCAGGGGTATAGCAATCAGCCCCAGCATTTT.